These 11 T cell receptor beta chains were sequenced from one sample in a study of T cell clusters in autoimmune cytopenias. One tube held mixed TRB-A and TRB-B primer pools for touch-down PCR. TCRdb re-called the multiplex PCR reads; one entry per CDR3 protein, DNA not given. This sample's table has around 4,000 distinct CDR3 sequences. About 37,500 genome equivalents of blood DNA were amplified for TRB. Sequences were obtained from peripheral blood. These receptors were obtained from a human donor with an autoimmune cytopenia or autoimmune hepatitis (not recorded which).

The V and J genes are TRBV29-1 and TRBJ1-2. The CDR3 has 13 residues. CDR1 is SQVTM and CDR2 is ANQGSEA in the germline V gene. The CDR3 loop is CSVSSQPNYGYTF.

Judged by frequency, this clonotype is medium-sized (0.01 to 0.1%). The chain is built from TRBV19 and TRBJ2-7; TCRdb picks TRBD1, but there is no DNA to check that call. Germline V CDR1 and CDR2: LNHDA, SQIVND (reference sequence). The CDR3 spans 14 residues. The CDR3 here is CASSIGTGNYEQYF.

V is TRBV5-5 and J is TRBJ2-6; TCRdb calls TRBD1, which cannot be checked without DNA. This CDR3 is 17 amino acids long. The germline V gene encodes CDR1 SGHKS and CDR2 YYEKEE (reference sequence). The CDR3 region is CASSRTGTLSGANVLTF.

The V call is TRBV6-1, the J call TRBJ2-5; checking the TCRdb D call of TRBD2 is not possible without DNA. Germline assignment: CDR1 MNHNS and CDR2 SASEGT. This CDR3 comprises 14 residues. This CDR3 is CASSTLKGPETQYF.

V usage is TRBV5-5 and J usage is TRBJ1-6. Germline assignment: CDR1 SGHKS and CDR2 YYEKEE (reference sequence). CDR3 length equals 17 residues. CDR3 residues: CASSLGSIVFRSSPLHF. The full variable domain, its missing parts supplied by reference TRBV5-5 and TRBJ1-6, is DAGVTQSPTHLIKTRGQQVTLRCSPISGHKSVSWYQQVLGQGPQFIFQYYEKEERGRGNFPDRFSARQFPNYSSELNVNALLLGDSALYLCASSLGSIVFRSSPLHFGNGTRLTVT.

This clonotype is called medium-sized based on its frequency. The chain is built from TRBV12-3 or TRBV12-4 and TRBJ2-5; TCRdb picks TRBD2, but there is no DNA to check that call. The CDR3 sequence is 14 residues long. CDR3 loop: CASSWGLAGETQYF.

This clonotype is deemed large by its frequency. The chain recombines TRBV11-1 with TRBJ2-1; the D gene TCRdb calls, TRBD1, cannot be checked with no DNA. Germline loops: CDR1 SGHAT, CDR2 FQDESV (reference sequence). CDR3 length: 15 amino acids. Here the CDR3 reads CASSFRGTTYNEQFF.

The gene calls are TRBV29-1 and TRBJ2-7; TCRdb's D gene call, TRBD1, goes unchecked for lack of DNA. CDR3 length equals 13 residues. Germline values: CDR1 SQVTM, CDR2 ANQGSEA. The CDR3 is CSVSDRVAYEQYF.

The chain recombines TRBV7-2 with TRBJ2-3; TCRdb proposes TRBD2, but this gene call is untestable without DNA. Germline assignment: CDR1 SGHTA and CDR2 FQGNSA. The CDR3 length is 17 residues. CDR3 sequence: CASSLGPAGSSTDTQYF.

The CDR3 sequence: CASSSQGNQPQHF. The chain carries TRBV10-3 and TRBJ1-5; TCRdb's D gene call, TRBD1, goes unchecked for lack of DNA. The CDR3 has 13 amino acids. Germline V gives CDR1 ENHRY, CDR2 SYGVKD.

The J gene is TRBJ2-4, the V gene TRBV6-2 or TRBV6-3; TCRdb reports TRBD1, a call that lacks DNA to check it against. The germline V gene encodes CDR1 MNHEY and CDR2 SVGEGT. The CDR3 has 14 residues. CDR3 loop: CASKRTGEGNIQYF.